The 12 T cell receptor beta chains below all came from one sample that was sequenced in a study of OX40 agonist ivuxolimab in advanced cancers. Sequenced by immunoSEQ multiplex PCR; TCRdb stores in-frame clones only, minus some. The sample has about 100,000 clones, around nine tenths seen once; the top ten hold under 2%. Sequencing used CD4+ or CD8+ T cells sorted from blood, obtained in a trial of the OX40 agonist ivuxolimab. All receptors come from an adult with an advanced solid tumor such as melanoma, head and neck, liver or kidney cancer.

The chain uses TRBV14 and TRBJ1-4; no firm D call. Germline CDR1 is SGHDN and CDR2 is FVKESK. Trimming stripped 1 base from V and 2 bases from J, with 11 bases between. The CDR3 length is 16 residues. This chain's CDR3 is CASSQVGRATNEKLFF. The CDR3 coding sequence is TGTGCCAGCAGCCAAGTTGGGAGGGCCACTAATGAAAAACTGTTTTTT.

This rearrangement joins TRBV5-1 to TRBJ2-1; TRBD2 agrees at 7 bases. The CDR3 runs to 13 residues. Unmatched junction bases numbered 13, after V lost 4 bases and J lost 15 bases. Germline V gene lookup returns CDR1 SGHRS and CDR2 YFSETQ. CDR3 region: CASSPTGGLLWFF. The DNA for the CDR3 is TGCGCCAGCAGCCCTACGGGGGGATTATTGTGGTTCTTC.

The J gene is TRBJ2-5, the V gene TRBV13, with 12 bases aligning to TRBD1. V was pared by 5 bases and J by 5 bases, with 6 bases of the junction left unmatched. Germline CDR1 is PRHDT and CDR2 is FYEKMQ (reference sequence). The length of the CDR3 is 15 residues. DNA of the CDR3: TGTGCCAGCAGCCCGGGACAGGGGGCGGGGGAGACCCAGTACTTC. It translates to CASSPGQGAGETQYF. Using reference TRBV13 and TRBJ2-5 for the parts outside the CDR3, the full variable domain is AAGVIQSPRHLIKEKRETATLKCYPIPRHDTVYWYQQGPGQDPQFLISFYEKMQSDKGSIPDRFSAQQFSDYHSELNMSSLELGDSALYFCASSPGQGAGETQYFGPGTRLLVL.

The V and J genes are TRBV19 and TRBJ2-3; 7 nucleotides line up with TRBD1. V shed 8 bases, J shed 3 bases, and the junction held 11 bases outside the gene matches. The CDR3 is 15 residues long. CDR1 and CDR2 (germline): LNHDA, SQIVND (reference sequence). The CDR3 is CASRLEGQSTDTQYF. CDR3 DNA: TGTGCCAGTCGTCTCGAGGGACAGAGTACAGATACGCAGTATTTT.

The rearrangement joins TRBV10-2 to TRBJ1-4; 8 positions agree with TRBD1. V shed 8 bases, J shed 8 bases, and the junction held 7 bases outside the gene matches. This CDR3 region has 13 residues. In germline, CDR1 is WSHSY, CDR2 SAAADI. CDR3 in amino acids: CASHGGQGEKLFF. CDR3 nucleotides: TGCGCCAGCCACGGAGGACAGGGAGAAAAACTGTTTTTT.

This clone has a handful of counts. An end of the junction does not agree with germline; a read error may underlie this. The chain carries TRBV23-1 and TRBJ2-7; 7 bases fit TRBD1. TRBV23-1 counts as an open reading frame of uncertain function. CDR3 size: 11 residues. The CDR3 here is CASSHPQGTRF. CDR3 nucleotides: TGCGCCAGCAGTCACCCACAGGGGACGCGCTTC.

This rearrangement joins TRBV21-1 to TRBJ2-3; TRBD2 is the table's D call and was not checked against the DNA. TRBV21-1 is a listed pseudogene. The CDR3 extends over 18 amino acids. The CDR3 loop is CASSKEGTRSLDTDTQYF. CDR3 nucleotide sequence: TGTGCCAGCAGCAAGGAAGGAACGCGGTCGCTGGACACAGATACGCAGTATTTT.

This clone was detected once. The V gene is TRBV21-1, the J gene TRBJ1-3. TRBV21-1 is a documented pseudogene. This CDR3 contains 13 residues. The CDR3 DNA reads as TGTGCCAGCAGCGGAGGGCCTGGAAACACCATATATTTT. It translates to CASSGGPGNTIYF.

This chain links TRBV7-8 with TRBJ2-1, with a weak D call TRBD2 (7 bases). V was clipped by 5 bases and J by 7 bases, with 12 bases between them. The CDR3 has 13 amino acids. Germline values: CDR1 SGHVS, CDR2 FQNEAQ. In nucleotides, the CDR3 is TGTGCCAGCAGCCGCAGGGGAGGGAATGAGCAGTTCTTC. It yields the protein CASSRRGGNEQFF.

The chain employs TRBV11-2 and TRBJ2-3; D is perhaps TRBD2 (5 bases). Germline V gene lookup returns CDR1 SGHAT and CDR2 FQNNGV. The ends were cut back, 0 bases at V and 1 base at J, with 5 bases in the middle. The CDR3 is 14 residues long. The DNA for the CDR3 is TGTGCCAGCAGCTTAGACGGGGGCACAGATACGCAGTATTTT. Translating gives CASSLDGGTDTQYF.

The chain couples TRBV18 to TRBJ1-4; TRBD1 is a possible D gene (5 bases). V was trimmed by 0 bases and J by 0 bases, leaving 8 bases between them. This CDR3 comprises 16 residues. Germline V CDR1 and CDR2: KGHSH, LQKENI. Here the CDR3 reads CASSPPQGTTNEKLFF. The CDR3 DNA follows: TGTGCCAGCTCACCACCTCAGGGCACAACTAATGAAAAACTGTTTTTT.

V usage is TRBV5-1 and J usage is TRBJ2-5, with a weak D call TRBD1 (5 bases). V lost 0 bases and J 5 bases, leaving 14 bases between the germline ends. CDR3 length: 15 amino acids. Germline V gene data show CDR1 as SGHRS and CDR2 as YFSETQ. CDR3 DNA: TGCGCCAGCAGCTTGGCCGGTCAGGGTAGGGAGACCCAGTACTTC. Amino acid sequence: CASSLAGQGRETQYF.